This T cell receptor beta chain was observed in a study of blood T cell repertoires in COVID-19. Study in general: Spain, Italy and the United States supplied samples that represented acute and convalescent COVID-19. PBMCs, B-cell-depleted T cells, or T cells provided the cDNA or gDNA that made up the material.

Sequencing was performed with immunoSEQ multiplex PCR; in TCRdb, only in-frame clones are kept and a portion is missing. This table has around 180,000 clones, approximately 85% appearing once. Germline V gene sequence: CDR1 SGDLS, CDR2 YYNGEE. Trimming stripped 4 bases from V and 4 bases from J, with 13 bases between. The CDR3 has 14 amino acids. This TCR came from a woman older than 75 with acute or convalescent COVID-19. Sample: peripheral blood. V is TRBV9 and J is TRBJ2-3; tentative D call: TRBD2 (7 bases). The DNA for the CDR3 is TGTGCCAGCAGCCCAGGAGGGGGGGCAGATACGCAGTATTTT. This encodes CASSPGGGADTQYF.